This T cell receptor beta chain was sequenced for a study of blood T cell repertoires in COVID-19. Here immunoSEQ multiplex PCR was the method, and the copy in TCRdb shows in-frame clones only, minus some. The data show about 430,000 clones, roughly 84% seen once. This CDR3 is 14 amino acids long. V was pared by 6 bases and J by 7 bases, with 16 bases between. Germline values: CDR1 MNHEY, CDR2 SVGEGT. The sample comprised PBMCs or T cells enriched from blood (not recorded which). The chain is built from TRBV6-2 or TRBV6-3 and TRBJ2-1, with D perhaps TRBD2 (6 bases). The clonotype comes from a woman aged 18-29 years who had been exposed to COVID-19. CDR3 loop: CASSSSGLNNEQFF. The CDR3 DNA reads as TGTGCCAGCAGCTCTTCGGGACTCAATAATGAGCAGTTCTTC.